This paragraph covers one T cell receptor beta chain sequence. Its antigen is unknown. The data stem from a study of regulatory T cells in long-lasting Graves disease. Combining iRepertoire HTBI primers with Arm-PCR of CDR3 regions, the authors built TCR beta libraries. From the multiplex PCR reads, TCRdb called clonotypes with MiXCR, one entry per CDR3 protein. The table lists about 450,000 distinct CDR3 sequences, 20% to 25% of them singletons. Germline CDR1 DFQATT, CDR2 SNEGSKA (reference sequence). The CDR3 length is 15 residues. Trimming cost V 3 bases and J 4 bases; bases outside gene matches: 7. Regarding time point: persistent/refractory GD, antithyroid drugs over 5 years with positive TRAb. With RNA extracted from PBMCs as input, the TCR library was made. Study-level results: There was favoring of TRBV28, TRBJ1-2 and TRBJ2-5 in persistent disease. Persistent patients shared more public clonotypes (over 2,500) than new patients (more than 900). Sampling was limited to peripheral blood rather than thyroid tissue.

J is TRBJ2-7 and V is TRBV20-1; the match to TRBD2 covers 12 bases. Specimen: peripheral blood mononuclear cells (PBMCs), collected when the disease was refractory, from a patient treated with antithyroid drugs. This sequence was found in a female donor with Graves disease. The CDR3 reads CSASLSTSGRYEQYF. In DNA form, the CDR3 reads TGCAGTGCTAGTCTGTCGACTAGCGGGAGATACGAGCAGTACTTC.